The present entry profiles one T cell receptor (beta chain) with its context. This entry belongs to a study of blood T cell repertoires in COVID-19. Looking at the study overall: COVID-19 samples from acute and convalescent phases originated in the United States, Italy and Spain.

Profiled with immunoSEQ multiplex PCR; TCRdb holds only in-frame clones, not every one. Of fewer than 200,000 clones in the sample, around four fifths are singletons; the top ten hold 6.5% to 7%. J lost 2 bases, V lost 5 bases, and 2 bases had no gene match. The germline V gene encodes CDR1 SGHAT and CDR2 FQNNGV. The CDR3 sequence is 13 residues long. Sequenced sample: peripheral blood. This TCR was sampled from a man in his sixties or seventies with active or convalescent COVID-19. This chain links TRBV11-2 with TRBJ1-2, with TRBD1 matching over 7 bases. The CDR3 is CASSKGQNYGYTF. DNA for the CDR3: TGTGCCAGCAGCAAGGGACAGAACTATGGCTACACCTTC.